This T cell receptor beta chain was identified during a study of blood T cell repertoires in COVID-19 (dated by TCRdb to the early 2020s). Background on the whole study: Samples from collaborators originated in the United States, Italy and Spain and spanned both the acute and convalescent phases of COVID-19. The material from the prospective study consisted of cDNA or gDNA derived from T cells, B-cell-depleted T cells, or PBMCs. Subjects who had been exposed to COVID-19, were actively infected with it, or had recovered from it provided the deeply sampled blood TCRbeta repertoires that made up the dataset. A freely available public database, intended as a resource for researchers studying the immune response to SARS-CoV-2, is where the repertoires were released. Samples were obtained from the ongoing ImmuneRACE study (first 160 participants) and from approximately 1,200 subjects provided by 6 global collaborators. Sample metadata almost always included a de-identified subject ID, COVID-19 status, age in years and sex. Where available, HLA class I and class II types were taken from metadata supplied by the sample provider and were not determined by assay-based typing.

Its CDR3 holds 14 amino acids, cysteine through phenylalanine. This entry keeps only the CDR3 DNA: 42 bases, framed from base 1. The V end gives up 6 bases and the J end 5 bases, leaving 8 bases in the junction not matched to a gene. Per the germline V gene, LGHNA is the CDR1 and YNFKEQ is the CDR2. TCRbeta CDR3 regions were amplified from genomic DNA using the immunoSEQ Assay, a bias-controlled multiplex PCR. The original methods were these. The number of nucleated cells in each sample was estimated from the amplification of reference gene primers within the assay. To quantify the absolute abundance of each unique TCRbeta CDR3 rearrangement, sequence reads were collapsed and filtered. For each sample, productive Simpson clonality was calculated as the square root of Simpson's diversity index over productive rearrangements. TCRdb stores this immuneACCESS table with in-frame sequences only. Part of the clones is absent; in the studies checked, under half of the shortfall reflects unresolved V genes, and no reason is known for the rest. The V and J calls and clone size are taken from that table; D and trimming were inferred from the DNA. The sample records tens of thousands of clones, 65% to 80% of which are singletons. Of the sample, approximately 26% is held by the ten largest clones.

This clone showed up many times. The target of this receptor is not known. No base qualities exist here, and no much larger clone lies one base off it. The paper as a whole reports these results and caveats: How much clinical and demographic metadata was included differed by source and by participant, and the metadata was provided uncurated.

Each collaborating institution followed its own protocols to collect whole blood in K2EDTA tubes. For TCRbeta analysis, collaborators shipped samples as frozen whole blood, isolated PBMCs, or DNA extracted from either of those sample types. The clonotype comes from a man aged 60-69 years with active or convalescent COVID-19. This chain is built from TRBV4-2 and TRBJ1-1, and TRBD1 matches 8 of the central bases. Material: peripheral blood. The CDR3 region has the sequence CASSFTTGVTEAFF. Here is the DNA: TGTGCCAGCAGTTTCACGACAGGGGTGACTGAAGCTTTCTTT.